Below are 9 T cell receptor beta chains sequenced from a single sample in a study of blood T cells in healthy people across ages. Then a second PCR, running about 6 to 12 cycles, was carried out with a sample-barcoded 5' primer and a J-beta primer mix. TCRdb reanalysed the 5' RACE reads using MiXCR and keeps one entry per CDR3 protein. The sample lists hundreds of thousands of distinct CDR3 sequences; approximately 53% were seen once. The material sequenced was blood. The origin of the receptors is a man between 40 and 49 years old in good health.

This clonotype appeared a few times. This chain connects TRBV21-1 to TRBJ2-5; the table's TRBD1 call for D was not verified on the DNA. TRBV21-1 is listed as a pseudogene. CDR3 length: 13 amino acids. The CDR3 sequence is CARGGQKQETQYF. The CDR3 region has the DNA TGTGCCAGGGGGGGACAGAAACAAGAGACCCAGTACTTC.

The chain is built from TRBV5-1 and TRBJ1-3; maybe TRBD1 (5 bases). In germline, CDR1 is SGHRS, CDR2 YFSETQ. This CDR3 has 14 residues. V gave up 3 bases and J gave up 6 bases, with 13 bases separating them. CDR3 in DNA: TGCGCCAGCAGCTCGACAGTTCCCTCAAACACCATATATTTT. This sequence encodes CASSSTVPSNTIYF.

This clonotype was seen only a few times. The rearrangement joins TRBV27 to TRBJ1-1, with TRBD1 identical over 9 bases. This CDR3 is 13 amino acids long. Germline V CDR1 and CDR2: MNHEY, SMNVEV (reference sequence). J gave up 7 bases and V 8 bases, and 8 bases lay outside the gene matches. CDR3 sequence reads: CASYGTGWDEAFF. The CDR3 DNA reads as TGTGCCAGCTATGGGACAGGGTGGGATGAAGCTTTCTTT.

This clonotype was detected a few times. V and J are TRBV12-3 or TRBV12-4 and TRBJ2-1; 14 positions agree with TRBD2. The CDR3 is 16 amino acids. J lost 8 bases, V lost 5 bases, and 8 bases had no gene match. The chain's CDR3 is CASSLRTSGRSDEQFF. As DNA, the CDR3 is TGTGCCAGCAGTCTCCGGACTAGCGGGAGGTCTGATGAGCAGTTCTTC.

Only one count was recorded for this clonotype. This chain connects TRBV7-2 to TRBJ1-2, with 7 positions matching TRBD1. The germline V gene has CDR1 SGHTA and CDR2 FQGNSA. The junction had 11 bases not matched to a gene; V was cut back by 5 bases and J by 8 bases. This CDR3 is 14 amino acids long. CDR3 sequence: CASSPWTGAEGYTF. CDR3 coding DNA: TGTGCCAGCAGCCCATGGACAGGCGCTGAAGGCTACACCTTC.

This clonotype was seen a few times. CDR3 in DNA: TGTGCCATCAGTGAGTCTCCCCCCAGCAATCGGGAGCAGTACTTC. It encodes CAISESPPSNREQYF. This sequence joins TRBV10-3 and TRBJ2-7, with no clear D. CDR3 length equals 15 residues. V was pared by 0 bases and J by 7 bases, with 16 bases between. The germline V gene encodes CDR1 ENHRY and CDR2 SYGVKD.

The CDR3 sequence: CASSTRTNNEQFF. CDR3 in DNA: TGTGCCAGCAGCACCCGGACAAACAATGAGCAGTTCTTC. The V and J genes are TRBV7-8 and TRBJ2-1, with a tentative D call TRBD1 (5 bases). CDR1 and CDR2 from the germline V gene are SGHVS and FQNEAQ. CDR3 length: 13 amino acids. The ends were cut back, 5 bases at V and 5 bases at J, with 10 bases in the middle. Using reference TRBV7-8 and TRBJ2-1 for the parts outside the CDR3, the full variable domain is GAGVSQSPRYKVAKRGQDVALRCDPISGHVSLFWYQQALGQGPEFLTYFQNEAQLDKSGLPSDRFFAERPEGSVSTLKIQRTQQEDSAVYLCASSTRTNNEQFFGPGTRLTVL.

The chain uses TRBV5-4 and TRBJ2-5; a possible D gene is TRBD2 (7 bases). The CDR3 contains 14 residues. Germline CDR1 and CDR2: SGHNT and YYREEE (reference sequence). The CDR3 spells CATASEGGEETQYF. CDR3 coding DNA: TGTGCTACCGCCTCGGAGGGGGGGGAAGAGACCCAGTACTTC.

The genes are TRBV25-1 and TRBJ1-1; tentatively, D is TRBD1 (6 bases). The CDR3 totals 13 residues. Germline CDR1 MGHDK, CDR2 SYGVNS. V was clipped by 4 bases and J by 6 bases, with 12 bases between them. CDR3 bases: TGTGCCAGCAGTGTCCCCGGGACATCTGAAGCTTTCTTT. The encoded protein is CASSVPGTSEAFF.